These T cell receptor beta chains were read from a single sample in a study of T cell responses to AZD1222 COVID-19 vaccine. Sequencing was performed with immunoSEQ multiplex PCR; in TCRdb, only in-frame clones are kept and a portion is missing. The data hold about 160,000 clones, with roughly nine tenths observed a single time. The material was peripheral blood, obtained on day 0 of AZD1222 vaccination. The origin of the receptors is an adult in good health. CDR3s include the opening cysteine and the closing phenylalanine or tryptophan. The order of the fields is clone size, D gene, J gene, V gene, CDR3 length, CDR3 protein, CDR3 DNA. A D gene is named only where the DNA matches it firmly. Clone size, where shown, is once, few, many, or a class for clones that have expanded.

-,-,TRBJ2-3,TRBV20-1,14,CSASTLITPGTQYF,TGCAGTGCTAGTACCCTTATCACTCCAGGTACGCAGTATTTT
-,-,TRBJ1-1,TRBV7-8,14,CASSSTGFLTEAFF,TGTGCCAGCAGCTCTACAGGGTTTTTGACTGAAGCTTTCTTT
-,TRBD1,TRBJ2-2,TRBV10-1,14,CASSSHTGDGELFF,TGCGCCAGCAGTTCACATACAGGGGACGGGGAGCTGTTTTTT
once,-,TRBJ2-7,TRBV28,15,CASSPLTGPSYEQYF,TGTGCCAGCAGTCCCCTGACAGGCCCCTCCTACGAGCAGTACTTC
-,-,TRBJ1-5,TRBV28,15,CASSGQIDSNQPQHF,TGTGCCAGCAGCGGACAGATTGATAGCAATCAGCCCCAGCATTTT
-,TRBD1,TRBJ1-4,TRBV3-1/TRBV3-2,17,CASSQRDRGPLAMWLFF,TGTGCCAGCAGCCAACGGGACAGGGGCCCCCTGGCTATGTGGCTGTTTTTT
-,TRBD1,TRBJ1-6,TRBV9,16,CASTQGRGQNNSPLHF,TGTGCCAGCACCCAGGGGCGGGGACAGAATAATTCACCCCTCCACTTT
few,-,TRBJ1-5,TRBV27,16,CASSPSRVNSNQPQHF,TGTGCCAGCAGTCCATCTCGGGTAAACAGCAATCAGCCCCAGCATTTT
-,-,TRBJ1-5,TRBV10-3,16,CAISELGARGGQPQHF,TGTGCCATCAGTGAGCTTGGCGCCAGGGGAGGACAGCCCCAGCATTTT
-,-,TRBJ1-1,TRBV6-5,15,CASSYSGGRRAEAFF,TGTGCCAGCAGTTACTCCGGGGGGCGCAGGGCTGAAGCTTTCTTT
-,TRBD1,TRBJ1-1,TRBV5-1,16,CASSFGQGAVNTEAFF,TGCGCCAGCAGCTTCGGACAGGGGGCCGTGAACACTGAAGCTTTCTTT
-,TRBD1,TRBJ1-1,TRBV6-5,13,CASIPTGYMEAFF,TGTGCCAGCATCCCGACAGGGTACATGGAAGCTTTCTTT
-,TRBD2,TRBJ2-1,TRBV5-4,18,CASSPPGLARSSYNEQFF,TGTGCCAGCAGCCCCCCGGGACTAGCGCGGAGCTCCTACAATGAGCAGTTCTTC
-,-,TRBJ1-1,TRBV18,13,CASSPVLNTEAFF,TGTGCCAGCTCACCCGTGCTGAACACTGAAGCTTTCTTT
-,-,TRBJ2-7,TRBV6-5,12,CASMDGSYEQYF,TGTGCCAGCATGGACGGATCCTACGAGCAGTACTTC
-,-,TRBJ2-2,TRBV5-1,15,CASSARGSETGELFF,TGCGCCAGCAGCGCCCGGGGGTCGGAGACCGGGGAGCTGTTTTTT
-,-,TRBJ1-2,TRBV6-5,14,CASSYRGLDYGYTF,TGTGCCAGCAGTTACAGGGGTTTGGACTATGGCTACACCTTC
-,TRBD1,TRBJ2-1,TRBV28,21,CASSLTGGTLGTGGYYNEQFF,TGTGCCAGCAGTCTGACCGGTGGGACGTTAGGGACAGGGGGCTACTACAATGAGCAGTTCTTC
-,TRBD2,TRBJ2-7,TRBV28,15,CASSLTGRLSYEQYF,TGTGCCAGCAGTTTAACCGGGAGGCTGTCCTACGAGCAGTACTTC
-,TRBD1,TRBJ1-1,TRBV13,14,CASSLGQGVGEAFF,TGTGCCAGCAGCTTAGGACAGGGGGTCGGTGAAGCTTTCTTT
-,-,TRBJ2-2,TRBV7-3,15,CASSPLGQGSGELFF,TGTGCCAGCAGCCCCCTCGGGCAGGGAAGCGGGGAGCTGTTTTTT
-,-,TRBJ1-2,TRBV2,13,CASTRTANYGYTF,TGTGCCAGCACCAGGACAGCCAACTATGGCTACACCTTC
-,-,TRBJ2-7,TRBV6-5,12,CASSQGPTEQYF,TGTGCCAGCAGCCAGGGGCCCACTGAGCAGTACTTC
-,-,TRBJ2-5,TRBV12-3/TRBV12-4,13,CASSFGGRETQYF,TGTGCCAGCAGTTTTGGGGGAAGGGAGACCCAGTACTTC
-,-,TRBJ2-7,TRBV5-4,16,CASSFIGSPISLRQYF,TGTGCCAGCAGCTTTATCGGATCCCCCATTTCGTTGAGACAGTACTTC